This record looks at one TCR beta chain sequence and its context. What it binds is not known. The immunoSEQ assay was version 4, run in survey mode. TCRdb's table, derived via immunoSEQ multiplex PCR, lists solely in-frame clones and lacks some. Here the sample spans 40,000 to 55,000 clones, 88% being singletons. Anti-CD3/anti-CD28 beads served as a nonspecific positive control stimulus. Sorting selected CD4+ T cells upregulating both CD40 ligand and CD69. V lost 2 bases and J lost 4, with 12 bases in between. The CDR3 contains 15 residues. In germline, CDR1 is WSHSY, CDR2 SAAADI. These data are taken from a study of persistence of HIV-infected CD4 T cells.

The chain recombines TRBV10-2 with TRBJ1-5; no clear D gene. The specimen was CD4+ T cells sorted from PBMCs after roughly 18-hour stimulation, collected from a patient who received antiretroviral therapy. This TCR came from an adult woman with HIV who was CMV-seropositive. The CDR3 sequence is CASSENGRGNQPQHF. The CDR3 DNA follows: TGCGCCAGCAGTGAGAACGGACGGGGAAATCAGCCCCAGCATTTT.